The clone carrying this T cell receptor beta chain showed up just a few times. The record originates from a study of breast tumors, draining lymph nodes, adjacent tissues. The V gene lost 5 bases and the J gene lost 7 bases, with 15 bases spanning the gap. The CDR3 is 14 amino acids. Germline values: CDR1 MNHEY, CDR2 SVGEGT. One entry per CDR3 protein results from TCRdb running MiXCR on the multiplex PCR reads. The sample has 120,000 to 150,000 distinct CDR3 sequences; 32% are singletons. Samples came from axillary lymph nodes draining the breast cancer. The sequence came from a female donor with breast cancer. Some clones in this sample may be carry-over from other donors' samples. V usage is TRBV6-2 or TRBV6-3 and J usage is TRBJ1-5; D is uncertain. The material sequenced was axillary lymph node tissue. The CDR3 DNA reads TGTGCCAGCAGTCCAAACCAGTTGGGGCAGCCCCAGCATTTT. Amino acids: CASSPNQLGQPQHF.